The clone carrying this TCR beta chain is termed medium-sized. This sample stems from a study of early T cells in non-severe SARS-CoV-2 infection. Unique molecular identifiers were added to individual cDNA molecules. One entry per CDR3 protein results from TCRdb running MiXCR on the 5' RACE reads. The repertoire holds tens of thousands of distinct CDR3 sequences, roughly 4.1% seen once, with around 21% in the top ten. V was pared by 7 bases and J by 7 bases, with 19 bases between. CDR1 is SQVTM, CDR2 ANQGSEA, per germline. This CDR3 has 13 residues. Sequenced: whole blood. The clonotype was recovered from an adult who was a healthcare worker with PCR-confirmed SARS-CoV-2 infection or an uninfected control (not recorded which). The chain joins TRBV29-1 to TRBJ1-2; the D gene is possibly TRBD1 (5 bases). The CDR3 spells CSATGTVLSGYTF. DNA for the CDR3: TGCAGCGCAACCGGGACGGTCCTCTCTGGCTACACCTTC.